These 22 T cell receptor beta chains came from one sample sequenced in a study of regulatory T cells in long-lasting Graves disease. Time point described: newly diagnosed GD, antithyroid drugs for less than 3 months. Extracted RNA from PBMCs served as the source of the TCR library. Building of the TCR beta libraries involved iRepertoire HTBI primers and Arm-PCR of CDR3 regions. MiXCR, applied by TCRdb to the multiplex PCR reads, yields one record per CDR3 protein. This table has around 240,000 distinct CDR3 sequences, roughly 18% appearing once. These data also formed part of another study, on T cells in Graves' hyperthyroidism and ophthalmopathy.

Sequencing was performed on peripheral blood mononuclear cells (PBMCs), taken at new diagnosis, from a patient treated with antithyroid drugs. The receptors originated from a woman aged 30 to 39 with Graves disease.

The V call is TRBV27, the J call TRBJ1-4; D is perhaps TRBD1 (5 bases). Trimming took off 4 bases at V and 8 bases at J, with 14 bases between the two ends. In germline, CDR1 is MNHEY, CDR2 SMNVEV (reference sequence). CDR3 size: 14 residues. The CDR3 protein is CASSSVKGREKLFF. The CDR3 region has the DNA TGTGCCAGCAGTTCCGTCAAGGGGCGGGAAAAACTGTTTTTT.

This clonotype has ten or more counts. The junction differs from germline at one of its ends, possibly a read error. This chain uses TRBV5-1 with TRBJ1-1; 8 positions match TRBD1. This CDR3 is 13 amino acids long. Germline CDR1 is SGHRS and CDR2 is YFSETQ. CDR3 loop: CASSIGQGGGAFF. The CDR3 nucleotides are TGTGCCAGCAGCATTGGACAGGGTGGTGGAGCTTTCTTT.

This clonotype was detected ten times or more. V is TRBV20-1 and J is TRBJ2-7, with D hard to call. Trimming took off 4 bases at V and 2 bases at J, with 9 bases between the two ends. Germline loops: CDR1 DFQATT, CDR2 SNEGSKA (reference sequence). This CDR3 has 12 residues. The CDR3 sequence is CSATTEPYEQYF. The CDR3 DNA follows: TGCAGTGCTACCACTGAACCCTACGAGCAGTACTTC.

The gene calls are TRBV5-1 and TRBJ2-5, with D unresolved. This CDR3 is built from 12 residues. Germline V gene data show CDR1 as SGHRS and CDR2 as YFSETQ. Trimming removed 1 base at V and 5 bases at J, with 6 bases between. CDR3: CASSLSHETQYF. CDR3 nucleotides: TGCGCCAGCAGCTTGTCTCATGAGACCCAGTACTTC.

This clonotype was counted many times. This chain uses TRBV5-6 with TRBJ2-7; no clear D. The CDR3 is 13 amino acids. The germline gives CDR1 SGHDT, CDR2 YYEEEE. The V gene lost 4 bases and the J gene lost 0 bases, with 8 bases spanning the gap. CDR3 nucleotide sequence: TGTGCCAGCAGCCCCCATCGCTCCTACGAGCAGTACTTC. This codes for CASSPHRSYEQYF.

In its sample, this clonotype was seen many times. This rearrangement joins TRBV29-1 to TRBJ2-7; TRBD1 matches at 8 bases. Germline assignment: CDR1 SQVTM and CDR2 ANQGSEA. V was pared by 6 bases and J by 6 bases, with 4 bases of the junction left unmatched. CDR3 length: 11 amino acids. CDR3 region: CSVRQGREQYF. In DNA form, the CDR3 reads TGCAGCGTCCGACAGGGGCGCGAGCAGTACTTC.

Ten or more counts support this clonotype. The rearrangement uses TRBV5-1 and TRBJ2-2; tentatively, D is TRBD1 or TRBD2 (6 bases each). Per the germline V gene, CDR1 is SGHRS and CDR2 is YFSETQ. The CDR3 length is 15 residues. With 1 base removed from V and 3 bases from J, the gap between germline ends came to 10 bases. The CDR3 DNA reads TGCGCCAGCAGCTTGAGGGGGGCCGACACCGGGGAGCTGTTTTTT. This encodes CASSLRGADTGELFF. The whole variable domain, remainder taken from reference TRBV5-1 and TRBJ2-2, is KAGVTQTPRYLIKTRGQQVTLSCSPISGHRSVSWYQQTPGQGLQFLFEYFSETQRNKGNFPGRFSGRQFSNSRSEMNVSTLELGDSALYLCASSLRGADTGELFFGEGSRLTVL.

This clonotype was seen ten or more times. The chain carries TRBV12-3 or TRBV12-4 and TRBJ2-1; the D gene is possibly TRBD2 (7 bases). Between the trimmed V and J ends, which lost 7 bases and 6 bases, there was a span of 16 bases. The CDR3 is 14 residues long. CDR3 nucleotide sequence: TGTGCCAGCACCAAAAGGCGGGGGCTCAATGAGCAGTTCTTC. Its translation: CASTKRRGLNEQFF.

This clonotype has at least ten counts. The chain combines TRBV12-5 with TRBJ2-2; 9 nucleotides line up with TRBD1. Germline trimming cut 5 bases from V and 3 bases from J; bases unmatched to any gene: 4. There are 15 residues in the CDR3. Germline CDR1 and CDR2: LGHNT and FRNRAP. The CDR3 sequence: CASGVQGADTGELFF. As DNA, the CDR3 is TGTGCTAGTGGTGTACAGGGGGCGGACACCGGGGAGCTGTTTTTT.

The chain carries TRBV6-1 and TRBJ1-1; 9 bases are a match to TRBD1. Germline CDR1 reads MNHNS; CDR2 reads SASEGT. CDR3 length equals 15 residues. Unmatched junction bases numbered 9, after V lost 6 bases and J lost 4 bases. CDR3 protein: CASRLQGAQGTEAFF. In nucleotides, the CDR3 is TGTGCCAGCAGACTACAGGGGGCCCAGGGCACTGAAGCTTTCTTT.

This clonotype has just a few counts. The chain combines TRBV13 with TRBJ2-7; D unclear. The V gene's germline CDR1 is PRHDT and CDR2 FYEKMQ (reference sequence). This CDR3 comprises 13 residues. V was shortened by 5 bases and J by 2 bases, with 10 bases between the two germline ends. CDR3 DNA sequence: TGTGCCAGCAGCATCCAAGGGACCTACGAGCAGTACTTC. Amino acid sequence: CASSIQGTYEQYF. The entire variable domain, with the rest obtained from reference TRBV13 and TRBJ2-7, is as follows: AAGVIQSPRHLIKEKRETATLKCYPIPRHDTVYWYQQGPGQDPQFLISFYEKMQSDKGSIPDRFSAQQFSDYHSELNMSSLELGDSALYFCASSIQGTYEQYFGPGTRLTVT.

The sample holds many counts of this clonotype. The chain carries TRBV5-5 and TRBJ2-1; tentative D call: TRBD1 (6 bases). Germline V gene data show CDR1 as SGHKS and CDR2 as YYEKEE (reference sequence). The CDR3 runs to 15 residues. V dropped 4 bases and J dropped 2 bases, with 13 bases sitting between them. CDR3 nucleotide sequence: TGTGCCAGCAGCCGTGCGGACAGCGCCTACAATGAGCAGTTCTTC. Amino acid sequence: CASSRADSAYNEQFF.

This clonotype was seen repeatedly, ten times or more. The V gene is TRBV2, the J gene TRBJ1-2; unclear D gene. Deletions cut 4 bases from V and 0 bases from J, with 9 bases between. The CDR3 spans 14 residues. Per the germline V gene, CDR1 is SNHLY and CDR2 is FYNNEI. CDR3 coding DNA: TGTGCCAGCAGTGGGCAGCCAGCTAACTATGGCTACACCTTC. It specifies CASSGQPANYGYTF.

This clonotype was seen only a few times. The chain joins TRBV19 to TRBJ1-1; a weak D match, TRBD1 (5 bases). The germline V gene encodes CDR1 LNHDA and CDR2 SQIVND (reference sequence). There are 17 residues in the CDR3. V lost 1 base and J lost 2, with 17 bases in between. The CDR3 bases are TGTGCCAGTAGTATAGTACGACAGCATAACTCAAACACTGAAGCTTTCTTT. It yields the protein CASSIVRQHNSNTEAFF. The whole variable domain, remainder taken from reference TRBV19 and TRBJ1-1, is DGGITQSPKYLFRKEGQNVTLSCEQNLNHDAMYWYRQDPGQGLRLIYYSQIVNDFQKGDIAEGYSVSREKKESFPLTVTSAQKNPTAFYLCASSIVRQHNSNTEAFFGQGTRLTVV.

In this sample, this clonotype turned up many times. The chain carries TRBV7-2 and TRBJ2-3, with 7 nucleotides matching TRBD2. Trimming cost V 2 bases and J 7 bases; bases outside gene matches: 6. Germline V gene lookup returns CDR1 SGHTA and CDR2 FQGNSA. The CDR3 extends over 14 amino acids. CDR3 bases: TGTGCCAGCAGCTTAACCGGGACTATGAATACGCAGTATTTT. Its translation: CASSLTGTMNTQYF.

The table lists this clonotype with many counts. The chain has TRBV18 and TRBJ1-6, with D possibly matching TRBD1 (6 bases). CDR1 is KGHSH, CDR2 LQKENI, per germline. The CDR3 sequence is 15 residues long. Trimming cost V 3 bases and J 4 bases, with 10 bases left between them. The CDR3 bases are TGTGCCAGCTCACCGAGCAGGGGATATAATTCACCCCTCCACTTT. This encodes CASSPSRGYNSPLHF.

J is TRBJ2-5 and V is TRBV7-9; no definite D call. Germline V gives CDR1 SEHNR, CDR2 FQNEAQ (reference sequence). The CDR3 extends over 14 amino acids. The ends were cut back, 5 bases at V and 4 bases at J, with 14 bases in the middle. The CDR3 DNA follows: TGTGCCAGCAGCGCCCGGGTGAAAGGAGAGACCCAGTACTTC. Encoded protein: CASSARVKGETQYF.

Concerning this clonotype: A read error may account for a junction end that differs from germline. The chain has TRBV5-6 and TRBJ1-2; TRBD1 agrees at 7 bases. The CDR3 totals 14 residues. Germline V gene lookup returns CDR1 SGHDT and CDR2 YYEEEE. This CDR3 is CVSTRTGPNYGYTF. The CDR3 DNA sequence: TGTGTCAGCACCAGGACAGGACCTAACTATGGCTACACCTTC.

The chain couples TRBV20-1 to TRBJ2-7; 13 bases match TRBD2. CDR3 length: 13 residues. V dropped 5 bases and J dropped 7; count of bases not matched to a gene: 5. The germline V gene encodes CDR1 DFQATT and CDR2 SNEGSKA (reference sequence). CDR3 amino acids: CSARRTSGREQYF. The CDR3 DNA is TGCAGTGCTCGAAGGACTAGCGGGAGAGAGCAGTACTTC.

About this clonotype: It differs at one base from a far larger clone, so likely a read error. The chain has TRBV2 and TRBJ2-7; 10 nucleotides match TRBD1. V trimming: 5 bases; J trimming: 6 bases; junction bases outside the gene matches: 1. The CDR3 has 12 amino acids. Germline V gene data show CDR1 as SNHLY and CDR2 as FYNNEI. The CDR3 nucleotides are TGTGCCAGCAGTAGGACAGGGGGCGAGCAGTACTTC. Its protein product is CASSRTGGEQYF.

On this clonotype itself: The junction departs from germline at one end; a sequencing error may be responsible. The CDR3 protein is CASSFWGNTEAFF. CDR3 in DNA: TGTGCCAGCAGCTTCTGGGGAAACACTGAAGCTTTTTTT. This chain joins TRBV5-4 and TRBJ1-1, with no clear D. The germline V gene has CDR1 SGHNT and CDR2 YYREEE (reference sequence). CDR3 size: 13 residues.

About this clonotype itself: Since a far larger clone is one base different, this is likely a read error. The final CDR3 position lacks the conserved phenylalanine or tryptophan, pointing to a likely read error. The genes are TRBV7-2 and TRBJ1-5; no clear D. In germline, CDR1 is SGHTA, CDR2 FQGNSA. V lost 5 bases, J lost 1 base, and 6 bases lay in between. The CDR3 extends over 13 amino acids. This CDR3 reads CASSLDSNQPQHS. The CDR3 DNA reads TGTGCCAGCAGCCTCGACAGCAATCAGCCCCAGCATTCT.